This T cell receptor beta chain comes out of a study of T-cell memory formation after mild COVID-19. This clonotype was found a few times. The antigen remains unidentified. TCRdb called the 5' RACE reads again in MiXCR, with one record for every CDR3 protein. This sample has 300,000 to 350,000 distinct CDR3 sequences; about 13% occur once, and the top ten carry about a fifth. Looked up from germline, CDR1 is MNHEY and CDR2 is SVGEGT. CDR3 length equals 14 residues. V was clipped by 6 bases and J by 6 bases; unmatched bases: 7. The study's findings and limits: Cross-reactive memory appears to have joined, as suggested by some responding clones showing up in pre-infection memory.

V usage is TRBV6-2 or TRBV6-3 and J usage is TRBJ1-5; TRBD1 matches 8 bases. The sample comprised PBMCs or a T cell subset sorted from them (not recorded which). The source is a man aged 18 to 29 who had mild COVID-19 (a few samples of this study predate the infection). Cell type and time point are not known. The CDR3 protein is CASRSDRGAQPQHF. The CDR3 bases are TGTGCCAGCAGGTCCGACAGGGGAGCTCAGCCCCAGCATTTT.